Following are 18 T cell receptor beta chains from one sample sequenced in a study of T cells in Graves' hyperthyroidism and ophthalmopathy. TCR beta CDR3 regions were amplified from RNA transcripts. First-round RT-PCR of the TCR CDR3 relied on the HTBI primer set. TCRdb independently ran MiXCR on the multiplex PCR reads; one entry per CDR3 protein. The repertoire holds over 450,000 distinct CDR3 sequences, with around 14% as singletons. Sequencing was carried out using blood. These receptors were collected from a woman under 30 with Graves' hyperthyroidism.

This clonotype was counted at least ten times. The CDR3 region is CSVEVFGEPNSPLHF. In nucleotides, the CDR3 is TGCAGCGTTGAAGTCTTCGGGGAACCTAATTCACCCCTCCACTTT. The V call is TRBV29-1, the J call TRBJ1-6, with unresolved D. CDR3 length equals 15 residues. Germline V gene lookup returns CDR1 SQVTM and CDR2 ANQGSEA. Trimming pared 1 base from V and 6 bases from J, leaving 13 bases between.

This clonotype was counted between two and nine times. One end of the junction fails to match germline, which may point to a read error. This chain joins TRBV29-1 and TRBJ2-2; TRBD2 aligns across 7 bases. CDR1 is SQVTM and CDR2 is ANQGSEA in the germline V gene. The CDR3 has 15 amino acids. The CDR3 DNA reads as TGCAGCGTAGAAGTAGCGGGTCTCAACACCGGGGAGCTGTTTTTT. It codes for CSVEVAGLNTGELFF.

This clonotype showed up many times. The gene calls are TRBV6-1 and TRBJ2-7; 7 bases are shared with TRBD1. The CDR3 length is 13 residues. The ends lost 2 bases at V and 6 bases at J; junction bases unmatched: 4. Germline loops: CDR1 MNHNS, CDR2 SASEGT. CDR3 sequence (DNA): TGTGCCAGCAGTGAATCCCCAGGGGGCGAGCAGTACTTC. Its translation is CASSESPGGEQYF.

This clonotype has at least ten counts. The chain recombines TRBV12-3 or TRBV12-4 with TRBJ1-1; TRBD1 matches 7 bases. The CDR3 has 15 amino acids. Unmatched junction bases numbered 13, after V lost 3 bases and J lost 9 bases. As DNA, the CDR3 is TGTGCCAGCAGTTTGGCCCTCGCGACAGGGATGAAAGCTTTCTTT. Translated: CASSLALATGMKAFF.

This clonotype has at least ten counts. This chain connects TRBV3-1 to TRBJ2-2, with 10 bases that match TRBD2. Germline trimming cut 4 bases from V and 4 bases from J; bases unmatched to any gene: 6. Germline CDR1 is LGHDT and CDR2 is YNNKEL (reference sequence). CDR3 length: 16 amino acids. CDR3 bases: TGTGCCAGCAGCCCCCGGACTAGCGGTGGCACCGGGGAGCTGTTTTTT. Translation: CASSPRTSGGTGELFF.

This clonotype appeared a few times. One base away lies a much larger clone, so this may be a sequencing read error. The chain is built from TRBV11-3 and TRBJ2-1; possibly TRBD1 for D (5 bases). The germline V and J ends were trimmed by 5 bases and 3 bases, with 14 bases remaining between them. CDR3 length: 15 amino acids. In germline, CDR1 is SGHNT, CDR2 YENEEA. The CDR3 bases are TGTGCCAGCAGCCCCGCGGTTGACAGCTACAATGAGCAGTTCTTC. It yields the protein CASSPAVDSYNEQFF.

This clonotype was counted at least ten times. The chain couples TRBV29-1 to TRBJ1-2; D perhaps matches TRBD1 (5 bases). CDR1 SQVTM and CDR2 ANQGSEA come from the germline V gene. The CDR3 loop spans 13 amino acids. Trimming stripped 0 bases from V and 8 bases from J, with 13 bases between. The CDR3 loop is CSVEEITGGGYTF. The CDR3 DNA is TGCAGCGTTGAAGAAATCACAGGTGGCGGCTACACCTTC. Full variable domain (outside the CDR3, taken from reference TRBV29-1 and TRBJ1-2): SAVISQKPSRDICQRGTSLTIQCQVDSQVTMMFWYRQQPGQSLTLIATANQGSEATYESGFVIDKFPISRPNLTFSTLTVSNMSPEDSSIYLCSVEEITGGGYTFGSGTRLTVV.

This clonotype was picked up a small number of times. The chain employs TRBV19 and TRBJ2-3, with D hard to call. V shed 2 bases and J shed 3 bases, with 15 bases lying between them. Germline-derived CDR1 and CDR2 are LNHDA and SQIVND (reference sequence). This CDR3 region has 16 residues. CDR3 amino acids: CASSILSAGRTDTQYF. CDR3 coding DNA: TGTGCCAGTAGTATACTCTCGGCAGGACGAACAGATACGCAGTATTTT.

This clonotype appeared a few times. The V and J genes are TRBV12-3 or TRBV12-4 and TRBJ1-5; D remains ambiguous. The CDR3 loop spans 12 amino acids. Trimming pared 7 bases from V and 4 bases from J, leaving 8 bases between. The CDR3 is CASKNDNQPQHF. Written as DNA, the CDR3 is TGTGCCAGCAAGAATGATAATCAGCCCCAGCATTTT.

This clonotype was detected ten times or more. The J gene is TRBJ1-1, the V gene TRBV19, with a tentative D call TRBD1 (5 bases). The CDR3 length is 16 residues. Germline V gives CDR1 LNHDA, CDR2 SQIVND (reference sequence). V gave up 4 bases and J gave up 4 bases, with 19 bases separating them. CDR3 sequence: CASSTADSHLGTEAFF. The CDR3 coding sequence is TGTGCCAGTAGTACCGCTGACAGCCACTTGGGCACTGAAGCTTTCTTT.

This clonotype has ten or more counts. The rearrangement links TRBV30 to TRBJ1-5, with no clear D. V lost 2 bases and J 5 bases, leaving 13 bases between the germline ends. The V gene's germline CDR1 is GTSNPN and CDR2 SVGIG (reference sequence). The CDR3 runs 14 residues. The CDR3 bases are TGTGCCTGGAGTTTGGACGGCAGATATCAGCCCCAGCATTTT. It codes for CAWSLDGRYQPQHF.

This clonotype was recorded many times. The CDR3 region is CASSLSPGLQDREFPDWEKLFF. The CDR3 coding sequence is TGTGCCAGCAGTTTATCCCCCGGTCTTCAGGACAGGGAATTCCCGGATTGGGAAAAACTGTTTTTT. This chain joins TRBV12-3 or TRBV12-4 and TRBJ1-4; 8 nucleotides match TRBD1. This CDR3 contains 22 residues. The V gene end was trimmed by 2 bases and the J gene end by 8 bases; junction bases not matched to a gene: 28.

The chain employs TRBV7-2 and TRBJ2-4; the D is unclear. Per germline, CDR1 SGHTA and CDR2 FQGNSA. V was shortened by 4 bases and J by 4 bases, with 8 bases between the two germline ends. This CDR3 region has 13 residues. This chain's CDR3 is CASSSVPKNIQYF. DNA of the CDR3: TGTGCCAGCAGCTCCGTTCCTAAAAACATTCAGTACTTC.

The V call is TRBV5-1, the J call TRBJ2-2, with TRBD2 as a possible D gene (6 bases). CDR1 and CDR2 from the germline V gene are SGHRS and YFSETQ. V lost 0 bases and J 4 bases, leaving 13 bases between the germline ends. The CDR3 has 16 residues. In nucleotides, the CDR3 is TGCGCCAGCAGCTTGGCCGGGAGAGGGCCCACCGGGGAGCTGTTTTTT. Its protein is CASSLAGRGPTGELFF. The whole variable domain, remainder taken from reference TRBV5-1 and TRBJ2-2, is KAGVTQTPRYLIKTRGQQVTLSCSPISGHRSVSWYQQTPGQGLQFLFEYFSETQRNKGNFPGRFSGRQFSNSRSEMNVSTLELGDSALYLCASSLAGRGPTGELFFGEGSRLTVL.

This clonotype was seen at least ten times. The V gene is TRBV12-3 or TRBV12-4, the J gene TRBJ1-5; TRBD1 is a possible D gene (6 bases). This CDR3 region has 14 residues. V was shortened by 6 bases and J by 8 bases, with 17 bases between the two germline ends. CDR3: CASRPGTLIEPQHF. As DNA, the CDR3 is TGTGCCAGCAGACCCGGGACACTAATTGAGCCCCAGCATTTT.

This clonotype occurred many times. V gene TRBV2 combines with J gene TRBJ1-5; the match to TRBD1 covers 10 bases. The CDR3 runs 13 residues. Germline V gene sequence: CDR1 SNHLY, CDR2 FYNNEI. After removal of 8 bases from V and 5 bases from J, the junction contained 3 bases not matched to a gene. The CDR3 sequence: CASLGTGDQPQHF. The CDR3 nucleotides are TGTGCCAGCCTAGGGACAGGGGATCAGCCCCAGCATTTT.

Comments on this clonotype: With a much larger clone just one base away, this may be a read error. As DNA, the CDR3 is TGTGCCAGCAGCCGGGACAGGGGCTCCTACAATGAGCACTTCTTC. It translates to CASSRDRGSYNEHFF. V usage is TRBV13 and J usage is TRBJ2-1; 10 nucleotides align to TRBD1. The V gene's germline CDR1 is PRHDT and CDR2 FYEKMQ (reference sequence). The CDR3 runs 15 residues. Looking up the rest from reference TRBV13 and TRBJ2-1 gives the full variable domain: AAGVIQSPRHLIKEKRETATLKCYPIPRHDTVYWYQQGPGQDPQFLISFYEKMQSDKGSIPDRFSAQQFSDYHSELNMSSLELGDSALYFCASSRDRGSYNEHFFGPGTRLTVL.

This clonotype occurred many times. The chain's CDR3 is CASSIDRVGNEQFF. Written as DNA, the CDR3 is TGTGCCAGTAGTATCGACAGGGTTGGCAATGAGCAGTTCTTC. The V and J genes are TRBV19 and TRBJ2-1; 7 bases match TRBD1. There are 14 residues in the CDR3. The germline gives CDR1 LNHDA, CDR2 SQIVND (reference sequence). V lost 3 bases to trimming and J lost 6 bases; unmatched junction nucleotides: 5.